Below, 10 T cell receptor beta chains from the same sample are listed, as sequenced in a study of T cells in localized non-small cell lung cancer. The table came from immunoSEQ multiplex PCR; TCRdb's copy has only in-frame clones and leaves some out. Of 2,000 to 3,000 clones listed, less than 30% are singletons. Source: normal lung tissue next to the tumor, taken before any cancer treatment. The origin of the receptors is a man between 40 and 69 years old with stage II squamous cell lung carcinoma.

This clone is deemed medium-sized. A read error may produce the germline difference seen at one junction end. The chain joins TRBV9 to TRBJ1-4; 8 bases are a match to TRBD1. The CDR3 spans 19 residues. Germline CDR1 SGDLS, CDR2 YYNGEE. CDR3 amino acids: CASSVGGTGWFATNEKLFF. The CDR3 DNA reads TGTGCCAGCAGTGTAGGGGGGACAGGATGGTTTGCGACTAATGAAAAACTGTTTTTT.

The CDR3: CASTPTGPNEQFF. The CDR3 coding sequence is TGTGCCAGTACCCCGACGGGTCCTAATGAGCAGTTCTTC. This rearrangement joins TRBV19 to TRBJ2-1, with D hard to call. The germline CDR1 and CDR2 sequences are LNHDA and SQIVND (reference sequence). Trimming cost V 7 bases and J 7 bases, with 14 bases left between them. The CDR3 covers 13 residues.

The V call is TRBV11-3, the J call TRBJ2-1; 8 nucleotides agree with TRBD1. Per germline, CDR1 SGHNT and CDR2 YENEEA. CDR3 length: 15 residues. J was trimmed by 0 bases and V by 5 bases; bases with no gene match: 3. The CDR3 DNA reads as TGTGCCAGCAGCCGGGACAGGAGCTCCTACAATGAGCAGTTCTTC. Its translation is CASSRDRSSYNEQFF. Using reference TRBV11-3 and TRBJ2-1 for the parts outside the CDR3, the full variable domain is EAGVVQSPRYKIIEKKQPVAFWCNPISGHNTLYWYLQNLGQGPELLIRYENEEAVDDSQLPKDRFSAERLKGVDSTLKIQPAELGDSAVYLCASSRDRSSYNEQFFGPGTRLTVL.

The chain uses TRBV28 and TRBJ1-2; TRBD1 matches 7 bases. V was clipped by 7 bases and J by 3 bases; unmatched bases: 8. This CDR3 has 14 amino acids. Germline values: CDR1 MDHEN, CDR2 SYDVKM. The CDR3 sequence is CASTQFQGDYGYTF. The CDR3 DNA is TGTGCCAGCACCCAGTTTCAGGGGGACTATGGCTACACCTTC.

This chain connects TRBV19 to TRBJ2-2; the D gene could be TRBD1 or TRBD2 (6 bases each). Looked up from germline, CDR1 is LNHDA and CDR2 is SQIVND (reference sequence). This CDR3 is 20 amino acids long. V shed 0 bases and J shed 3 bases, with 23 bases lying between them. Here the CDR3 reads CASSIEGWGAPRAHTGELFF. CDR3 coding DNA: TGTGCCAGTAGTATAGAAGGTTGGGGGGCCCCGAGGGCCCACACCGGGGAGCTGTTTTTT. Full variable domain (missing parts from reference TRBV19 and TRBJ2-2): DGGITQSPKYLFRKEGQNVTLSCEQNLNHDAMYWYRQDPGQGLRLIYYSQIVNDFQKGDIAEGYSVSREKKESFPLTVTSAQKNPTAFYLCASSIEGWGAPRAHTGELFFGEGSRLTVL.

This clone has only a few counts. This sequence joins TRBV11-3 and TRBJ1-4; TRBD1 matches at 7 bases. The CDR3 extends over 15 amino acids. Losses at the gene ends were 4 bases for V and 7 bases for J; bases not matched to a gene: 9. Germline values: CDR1 SGHNT, CDR2 YENEEA. CDR3 nucleotide sequence: TGTGCCAGCAGCTGGGAGGGACAGCGGACTGAAAAACTGTTTTTT. Translating gives CASSWEGQRTEKLFF.

J is TRBJ1-4 and V is TRBV5-1, with D unclear. The CDR3 sequence is 15 residues long. Germline V lookup: CDR1 SGHRS, CDR2 YFSETQ. The germline V and J ends were trimmed by 0 bases and 1 base, with 7 bases remaining between them. CDR3 amino acids: CASSLDPGTNEKLFF. The CDR3 nucleotides read TGCGCCAGCAGCTTGGATCCAGGAACTAATGAAAAACTGTTTTTT.

The chain joins TRBV18 to TRBJ2-3; TRBD1 matches at 8 bases. Looked up from germline, CDR1 is KGHSH and CDR2 is LQKENI. V lost 3 bases and J lost 4; bases outside the gene matches: 9. The CDR3 covers 16 residues. CDR3 in DNA: TGTGCCAGCTCACCGTCCCCTATACAGGGGGCAGATACGCAGTATTTT. Translation: CASSPSPIQGADTQYF.

The genes are TRBV19 and TRBJ1-4; D gene ambiguous. This CDR3 spans 13 amino acids. Trimming removed 9 bases at V and 0 bases at J, with 8 bases between. Germline CDR1 LNHDA, CDR2 SQIVND (reference sequence). In DNA, the CDR3 is TGTGCCAGCGGCCTTGCAACTAATGAAAAACTGTTTTTT. Encoded protein: CASGLATNEKLFF.

The V gene is TRBV19, the J gene TRBJ1-2, with no clear D. Per germline, CDR1 LNHDA and CDR2 SQIVND (reference sequence). V was cut by 0 bases and J by 2 bases, with 7 bases left in between. The CDR3 sequence is 14 residues long. The CDR3 DNA reads as TGTGCCAGTAGTATAGACCCGGGGAACTATGGCTACACCTTC. Translated: CASSIDPGNYGYTF.